One and the same sample provided the 28 T cell receptor beta chains below, sequenced in a study of blood T cell repertoires in COVID-19. Clones were sequenced by immunoSEQ multiplex PCR, and TCRdb holds only the in-frame ones, with some missing. This repertoire shows 200,000 to 250,000 clones, about 89% found once; its top ten account for under 7.5%. Sequences were obtained from peripheral blood. All receptors derive from a man between 60 and 70 years old who had recovered from COVID-19.

This chain links TRBV12-3 or TRBV12-4 with TRBJ2-5; D uncertain. The germline V and J ends were trimmed by 2 bases and 5 bases, with 6 bases remaining between them. The CDR3 is 12 amino acids. DNA of the CDR3: TGTGCCAGCAGTTTAATGAGGGAGACCCAGTACTTC. Translated, it gives CASSLMRETQYF.

This chain links TRBV6-2 or TRBV6-3 with TRBJ1-1; D remains ambiguous. Germline CDR1 reads MNHEY; CDR2 reads SVGEGT. Trimming took 2 bases from V and 0 from J, leaving 7 bases between them. This CDR3 is built from 14 residues. The DNA for the CDR3 is TGTGCCAGCAGTTACCCCCAGGTGAACACTGAAGCTTTCTTT. Encoded protein: CASSYPQVNTEAFF.

The table lists this clone with a count of one. The genes are TRBV28 and TRBJ1-1, with TRBD1 as a possible D gene (5 bases). Trimming took 4 bases from V and 2 from J, leaving 17 bases between them. The CDR3 consists of 16 residues. Germline V gene data show CDR1 as MDHEN and CDR2 as SYDVKM. This CDR3 is CASSSGQGWGNTEAFF. For the CDR3, the DNA is TGTGCCAGCAGTTCTGGGCAGGGTTGGGGAAACACTGAAGCTTTCTTT.

This chain uses TRBV12-3 or TRBV12-4 with TRBJ1-2; 9 nucleotides agree with TRBD1. CDR3 length: 12 residues. V dropped 1 base and J dropped 14; count of bases not matched to a gene: 5. The CDR3 coding sequence is TGTGCCAGCAGTTTAGAGGGGACAGGGAGGACCTTC. This translates into CASSLEGTGRTF.

The chain employs TRBV5-1 and TRBJ1-5; TRBD1 is a possible D gene (5 bases). The CDR3 is 15 amino acids. Germline CDR1 SGHRS, CDR2 YFSETQ. The ends were cut back, 0 bases at V and 4 bases at J, with 11 bases in the middle. The CDR3 loop reads CASSLEGAKNQPQHF. The CDR3 DNA reads as TGCGCCAGCAGCTTGGAAGGGGCGAAAAATCAGCCCCAGCATTTT.

The chain has TRBV28 and TRBJ1-1; 7 nucleotides align to TRBD1. Germline CDR1 is MDHEN and CDR2 is SYDVKM. The V segment lost 8 bases and the J segment 1 base; nucleotides outside the gene matches: 7. The CDR3 length is 14 residues. CDR3 in amino acids: CASGLDRRNTEAFF. CDR3 DNA sequence: TGTGCCAGCGGATTGGACAGGCGGAACACTGAAGCTTTCTTT.

This chain links TRBV6-5 with TRBJ1-2; tentatively, D is TRBD1 (6 bases). V lost 7 bases to trimming and J lost 4 bases, with 10 bases between them. Per germline, CDR1 MNHEY and CDR2 SVGAGI. This CDR3 has 12 amino acids. This chain's CDR3 is CASTLGGYGYTF. The CDR3 region has the DNA TGTGCCAGCACCTTAGGGGGCTATGGCTACACCTTC.

V is TRBV7-2 and J is TRBJ1-4; 10 bases map to TRBD1. Germline V gene data show CDR1 as SGHTA and CDR2 as FQGNSA. The CDR3 contains 15 residues. V lost 5 bases, J lost 4 bases, and 4 bases stayed unmatched. The CDR3 loop is CASSGGTGVNEKLFF. CDR3 DNA sequence: TGTGCCAGCAGCGGGGGGACAGGGGTTAATGAAAAACTGTTTTTT.

V usage is TRBV28 and J usage is TRBJ2-1, with 10 bases that match TRBD2. V lost 5 bases to trimming and J lost 0 bases; unmatched junction nucleotides: 4. Germline CDR1 is MDHEN and CDR2 is SYDVKM. The CDR3 sequence is 16 residues long. CDR3 protein: CASSGSGGSSYNEQFF. For the CDR3, the DNA is TGTGCCAGCAGTGGTAGCGGGGGGAGCTCCTACAATGAGCAGTTCTTC.

The chain combines TRBV5-1 with TRBJ1-1; TRBD1 is a possible D gene (6 bases). Germline-derived CDR1 and CDR2 are SGHRS and YFSETQ. This CDR3 spans 13 amino acids. The V end was cut by 7 bases, the J end by 0 bases, with 10 bases between. The CDR3 nucleotides read TGCGCCAGCGCCGGACAGTTGAACACTGAAGCTTTCTTT. This sequence encodes CASAGQLNTEAFF.

The chain employs TRBV6-5 and TRBJ2-2; D is perhaps TRBD1 (6 bases). V was pared by 8 bases and J by 0 bases, with 13 bases between. CDR1 is MNHEY and CDR2 is SVGAGI in the germline V gene. The CDR3 has 15 residues. This CDR3 is CASGGQFANTGELFF. For the CDR3, the DNA is TGTGCCAGCGGCGGACAGTTCGCGAACACCGGGGAGCTGTTTTTT.

The chain recombines TRBV7-2 with TRBJ2-1; D is unresolved. Trimming took off 3 bases at V and 7 bases at J, with 13 bases between the two ends. The CDR3 is 14 residues long. Germline V gene sequence: CDR1 SGHTA, CDR2 FQGNSA. The CDR3 spells CASSFAIQWNEQFF. DNA for the CDR3: TGTGCCAGCAGCTTCGCGATACAGTGGAATGAGCAGTTCTTC.

The chain combines TRBV28 with TRBJ2-1, with a possible D match to TRBD1 (5 bases). This CDR3 region has 12 residues. The germline V gene has CDR1 MDHEN and CDR2 SYDVKM. V gave up 4 bases and J gave up 9 bases, with 10 bases separating them. CDR3 sequence: CASSSSRGEQFF. The CDR3, as DNA: TGTGCCAGCAGTTCTTCTAGGGGTGAGCAGTTCTTC.

V and J are TRBV13 and TRBJ2-7, with 11 positions matching TRBD2. Germline CDR1 reads PRHDT; CDR2 reads FYEKMQ (reference sequence). There are 17 residues in the CDR3. V shed 2 bases and J 5 bases; nucleotides not matched to a gene: 11. The CDR3 sequence is CASSLRLAGGWANEQYF. CDR3 DNA sequence: TGTGCCAGCAGCTTACGGCTAGCGGGAGGATGGGCTAACGAGCAGTACTTC. The variable domain in full, completed from reference TRBV13 and TRBJ2-7, reads AAGVIQSPRHLIKEKRETATLKCYPIPRHDTVYWYQQGPGQDPQFLISFYEKMQSDKGSIPDRFSAQQFSDYHSELNMSSLELGDSALYFCASSLRLAGGWANEQYFGPGTRLTVT.

The chain recombines TRBV28 with TRBJ1-5; TRBD1 aligns across 7 bases. V dropped 7 bases and J dropped 0; count of bases not matched to a gene: 12. CDR3 size: 17 residues. Germline values: CDR1 MDHEN, CDR2 SYDVKM. In DNA form, the CDR3 reads TGTGCCAGCACCTGGGACAGAGGCTATTATAGCAATCAGCCCCAGCATTTT. It translates to CASTWDRGYYSNQPQHF. Combining the CDR3 with reference TRBV28 and TRBJ1-5 gives the whole variable domain DVKVTQSSRYLVKRTGEKVFLECVQDMDHENMFWYRQDPGLGLRLIYFSYDVKMKEKGDIPEGYSVSREKKERFSLILESASTNQTSMYLCASTWDRGYYSNQPQHFGDGTRLSIL.

The chain employs TRBV11-2 and TRBJ1-6, with 8 bases lining up with TRBD1. V gave up 7 bases and J gave up 9 bases; unmatched junction bases: 8. This CDR3 is 14 amino acids long. Germline CDR1 SGHAT, CDR2 FQNNGV. CDR3 bases: TGTGCCAGCACCTCGACAGGGGATCCTTCACCCCTCCACTTT. Translation: CASTSTGDPSPLHF.

The chain carries TRBV11-2 and TRBJ2-1; D perhaps matches TRBD1 (5 bases). With 3 bases removed from V and 5 bases from J, the gap between germline ends came to 14 bases. This CDR3 is 15 amino acids long. From germline, CDR1 is SGHAT and CDR2 FQNNGV. This chain's CDR3 is CASSFDRQMNNEQFF. The CDR3 nucleotides are TGTGCCAGCAGCTTTGACAGACAAATGAACAATGAGCAGTTCTTC.

This chain connects TRBV5-1 to TRBJ2-7, with 9 bases aligning to TRBD2. Germline V gene sequence: CDR1 SGHRS, CDR2 YFSETQ. The CDR3 is 16 residues long. V shed 1 base, J shed 1 base, and the junction held 6 bases outside the gene matches. The CDR3 DNA reads TGCGCCAGCAGCTTGTCCCCTAGCGGGGTTTCCTACGAGCAGTACTTC. This encodes CASSLSPSGVSYEQYF.

The rearrangement links TRBV12-3 or TRBV12-4 to TRBJ1-2; the D is unclear. There are 12 residues in the CDR3. Trimming removed 7 bases from V and 8 bases from J, with 14 bases in between. The CDR3 spells CASNIRGFGYTF. CDR3 DNA: TGTGCCAGCAACATAAGAGGGTTCGGCTACACCTTC.

This clone was counted a single time. V and J are TRBV5-4 and TRBJ2-3; D is perhaps TRBD2 (5 bases). V was trimmed by 0 bases and J by 7 bases, leaving 9 bases between them. CDR3 length: 13 residues. In germline, CDR1 is SGHNT, CDR2 YYREEE (reference sequence). The CDR3: CASSLEEDYTQYF. Written as DNA, the CDR3 is TGTGCCAGCAGCTTGGAAGAGGACTATACGCAGTATTTT. Using reference TRBV5-4 and TRBJ2-3 for the parts outside the CDR3, the full variable domain is ETGVTQSPTHLIKTRGQQVTLRCSSQSGHNTVSWYQQALGQGPQFIFQYYREEENGRGNFPPRFSGLQFPNYSSELNVNALELDDSALYLCASSLEEDYTQYFGPGTRLTVL.

The V call is TRBV19, the J call TRBJ1-2; TRBD1 is a possible D gene (6 bases). Trimming took off 6 bases at V and 4 bases at J, with 12 bases between the two ends. The CDR3 runs to 13 residues. Germline assignment: CDR1 LNHDA and CDR2 SQIVND (reference sequence). CDR3 in DNA: TGTGCCAGTAGCCGGGACACCCCCTATGGCTACACCTTC. Translation gives CASSRDTPYGYTF.

This chain uses TRBV24-1 with TRBJ1-1, with 8 bases that match TRBD1. Germline CDR1 reads KGHDR; CDR2 reads SFDVKD. The J segment lost 9 bases and the V segment lost 4 bases, leaving 6 bases of the junction unmatched. The CDR3 extends over 13 amino acids. The CDR3, as DNA: TGTGCCACCAGTGAACCCGGACAGGGCCAAGCTTTCTTT. Its translation: CATSEPGQGQAFF.

The chain couples TRBV4-1 to TRBJ1-4; D gene uncertain. CDR3 size: 15 residues. Trimming shortened V by 1 base and J by 0 bases, and 6 bases separated the two germline ends. Germline V gene data show CDR1 as MGHRA and CDR2 as YSYEKL. The DNA of the CDR3 is TGCGCCAGCAGCCAAGTCAGTGCAACTAATGAAAAACTGTTTTTT. This codes for CASSQVSATNEKLFF.

The V and J genes are TRBV4-3 and TRBJ2-1; D perhaps matches TRBD2 (5 bases). V was cut by 4 bases and J by 10 bases, with 23 bases left in between. CDR1 is LGHNA and CDR2 is YSLEER in the germline V gene. The CDR3 spans 16 residues. The CDR3 reads CASSPHPADPTGEQFF. The CDR3 coding sequence is TGCGCCAGCAGCCCCCACCCAGCGGACCCTACCGGGGAGCAGTTCTTC.

This chain uses TRBV27 with TRBJ2-5, with no clear D. The CDR3 totals 11 residues. The germline CDR1 and CDR2 sequences are MNHEY and SMNVEV (reference sequence). Trimming left V 10 bases short and J 1 base short, with 7 bases between. The CDR3 region has the DNA TGTGCCACCCCTTCCCAAGAGACCCAGTACTTC. Encoded protein: CATPSQETQYF.

The chain has TRBV27 and TRBJ2-1; 10 nucleotides line up with TRBD1. The CDR3 is made up of 15 amino acids. From germline, CDR1 is MNHEY and CDR2 SMNVEV (reference sequence). V trimming: 6 bases; J trimming: 5 bases; junction bases outside the gene matches: 7. The CDR3 is CASSQGQGVNNEQFF. As DNA, the CDR3 is TGTGCCAGCAGCCAAGGACAGGGGGTTAACAATGAGCAGTTCTTC.

J is TRBJ2-3 and V is TRBV5-4, with a weak D call TRBD2 (5 bases). CDR3 length: 13 amino acids. Germline CDR1 SGHNT, CDR2 YYREEE (reference sequence). The V gene lost 1 base and the J gene lost 3 bases, with 6 bases spanning the gap. CDR3 nucleotide sequence: TGTGCCAGCAGCTTGCGAGGGACAGATACGCAGTATTTT. Its translation: CASSLRGTDTQYF.

This rearrangement joins TRBV6-5 to TRBJ2-5; unclear D gene. CDR1 and CDR2 (germline): MNHEY, SVGAGI. The CDR3 has 12 amino acids. V was clipped by 4 bases and J by 9 bases, with 12 bases between them. CDR3 amino acids: CASSFRSPPQYF. CDR3 DNA sequence: TGTGCCAGCAGTTTCCGGAGCCCTCCCCAGTACTTC.